The rows below give T cell receptor beta chains drawn from one sample of a study of cytomegalovirus exposure and HLA in healthy donors. Sequenced by immunoSEQ multiplex PCR; TCRdb stores in-frame clones only, minus some. This sample's clone table lists approximately 82,000 clones. Sequencing was carried out using PBMCs. Receptors originate from a woman between 55 and 75 years old in good health and CMV-seronegative. CDR3s include the opening cysteine and the closing phenylalanine or tryptophan.

j_call | v_call | cdr3_length | cdr3_aa
TRBJ2-3 | TRBV2 | 15 | CASSTGTGAPDTQYF
TRBJ1-1 | TRBV7-3 | 14 | CASSLMGANTEAFF
TRBJ1-1 | TRBV19 | 14 | CASSISQGNTEAFF
TRBJ2-2 | TRBV11-3 | 16 | CASSPARQTRTGELFF
TRBJ1-3 | TRBV5-1 | 13 | CASRQASGNTIYF
TRBJ2-7 | TRBV7-8 | 13 | CASSSGLNYEQYF
TRBJ2-7 | TRBV11-3 | 14 | CASSLGDTSSEQYF
TRBJ2-1 | TRBV5-1 | 14 | CASSFIGGDNEQFF
TRBJ2-7 | TRBV5-1 | 17 | CASSLMPTGGVYYEQYF
TRBJ2-7 | TRBV27 | 14 | CASGGGRGRHEQYF
TRBJ2-7 | TRBV27 | 15 | CASSSRDRGRYEQYF
TRBJ2-7 | TRBV5-1 | 14 | CASSLAVGVREQYF
TRBJ2-3 | TRBV29-1 | 18 | CSVVSSGTSGRTQGTQYF
TRBJ1-1 | TRBV5-4 | 15 | CASSTRQGMNTEAFF
TRBJ2-1 | TRBV28 | 15 | CASSLRQGARNEQFF
TRBJ2-1 | TRBV28 | 15 | CASSFGGGLYNEQFF
TRBJ1-1 | TRBV7-2 | 14 | CASSTRQGNTEAFF
TRBJ2-3 | TRBV4-2 | 16 | CASSQEVRASTDTQYF
TRBJ2-1 | TRBV5-1 | 15 | CASSLFAGSPGEQFF
TRBJ2-7 | TRBV13 | 16 | CASSFRASGTSYEQYF
TRBJ1-2 | TRBV6-1 | 14 | CASTGRGGEGGYTF
TRBJ2-7 | TRBV6-5 | 13 | CASSRDRTYEQYF
TRBJ2-1 | TRBV28 | 14 | CASKTSGRPNEQFF
TRBJ1-5 | TRBV6-6 | 14 | CASSSRSGGQPQHF
TRBJ2-1 | TRBV5-6 | 15 | CASSLGVWGEGEQFF
TRBJ2-1 | TRBV6-4 | 13 | CASSKIQGIEQFF
TRBJ2-7 | TRBV11-2 | 15 | CASRPQQGRPYEQYF
TRBJ1-2 | TRBV5-1 | 14 | CASSSTGGGNGYTF
TRBJ1-5 | TRBV27 | 16 | CASSLFAGHSNQPQHF
TRBJ1-2 | TRBV19 | 14 | CASSIPGVDYGYTF
NA | TRBV2 | 15 | CASSGRLAGVYEQYF
TRBJ2-7 | TRBV30 | 13 | CAWSVTNQREQYF
TRBJ1-1 | TRBV4-3 | 16 | CASSPEQGGLGTEAFF
TRBJ2-1 | TRBV19 | 14 | CASWDRGRTEEQFF
TRBJ2-4 | TRBV19 | 16 | CASSTQGTGTKNIQYF
TRBJ2-1 | TRBV10-2 | 13 | CASESLLNNEQFF
TRBJ2-7 | TRBV10-3 | 17 | CAISEAPPGQTNYEQYF
TRBJ2-7 | TRBV2 | 14 | CANSPGTRTHEQYF
TRBJ2-5 | TRBV28 | 13 | CASTNSGRETQYF
TRBJ2-5 | TRBV5-1 | 16 | CASSFGLTGGKETQYF
TRBJ2-7 | TRBV7-9 | 19 | CASSFTGLAGVRSSYEQYF
TRBJ1-4 | TRBV7-8 | 18 | CASSPPSRDKATNEKLFF
TRBJ1-2 | TRBV28 | 14 | CASSLGTANYGYTF
TRBJ2-5 | TRBV5-1 | 15 | CASSLGPRDSETQYF
TRBJ2-7 | TRBV6-1 | 12 | CASTTTSGATYF